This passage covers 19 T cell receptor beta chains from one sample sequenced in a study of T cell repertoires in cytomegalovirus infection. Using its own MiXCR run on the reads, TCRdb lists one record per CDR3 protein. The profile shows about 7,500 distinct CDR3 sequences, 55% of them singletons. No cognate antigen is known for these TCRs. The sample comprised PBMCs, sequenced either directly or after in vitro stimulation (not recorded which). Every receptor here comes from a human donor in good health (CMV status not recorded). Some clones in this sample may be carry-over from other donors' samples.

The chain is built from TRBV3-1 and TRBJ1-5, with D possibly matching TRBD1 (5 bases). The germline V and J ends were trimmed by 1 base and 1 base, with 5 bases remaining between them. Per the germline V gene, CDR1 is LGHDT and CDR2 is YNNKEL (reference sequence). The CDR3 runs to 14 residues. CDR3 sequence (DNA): TGTGCCAGCAGCCAAGGGACAAGCAATCAGCCCCAGCATTTT. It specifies CASSQGTSNQPQHF.

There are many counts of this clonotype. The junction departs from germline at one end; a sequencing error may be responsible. The CDR3 sequence: CASSLGPFTEAFF. CDR3 nucleotides: TGTGCTAGCAGCTTAGGACCGTTCACTGAAGCTTTCTTT. The rearrangement joins TRBV7-7 to TRBJ1-1; no reliable D call. From germline, CDR1 is SSHAT and CDR2 FNYEAQ (reference sequence). The CDR3 spans 13 residues.

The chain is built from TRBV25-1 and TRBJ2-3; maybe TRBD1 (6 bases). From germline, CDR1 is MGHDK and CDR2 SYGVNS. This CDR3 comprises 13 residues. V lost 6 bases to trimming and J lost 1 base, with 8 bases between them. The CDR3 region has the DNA TGTGCCAGCAGAAGACAGGGCACAGATACGCAGTATTTT. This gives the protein CASRRQGTDTQYF.

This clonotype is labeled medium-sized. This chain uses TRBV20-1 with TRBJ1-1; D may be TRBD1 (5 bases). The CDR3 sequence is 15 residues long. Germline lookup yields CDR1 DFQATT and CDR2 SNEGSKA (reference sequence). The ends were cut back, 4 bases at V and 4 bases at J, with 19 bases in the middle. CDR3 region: CSATGGPSFGTEAFF. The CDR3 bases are TGCAGTGCTACCGGGGGACCATCGTTTGGCACTGAAGCTTTCTTT.

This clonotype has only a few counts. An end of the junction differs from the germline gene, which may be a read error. CDR3 sequence reads: CASSDYKEQFF. The DNA for the CDR3 is TGCGCCAGCAGTGATTACAAGGAGCAGTTCTTT. The chain has TRBV10-2 and TRBJ2-1; no reliable D call. This CDR3 region has 11 residues. Germline CDR1 reads WSHSY; CDR2 reads SAAADI.

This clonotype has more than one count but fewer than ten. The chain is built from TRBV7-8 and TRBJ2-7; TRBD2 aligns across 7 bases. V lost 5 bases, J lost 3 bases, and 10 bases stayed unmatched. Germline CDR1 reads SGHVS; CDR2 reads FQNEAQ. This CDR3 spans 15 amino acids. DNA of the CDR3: TGTGCCAGCAGCCCCCGGACTAGAGGAAACTACGAGCAGTACTTC. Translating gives CASSPRTRGNYEQYF. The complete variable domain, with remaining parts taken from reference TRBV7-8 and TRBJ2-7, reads GAGVSQSPRYKVAKRGQDVALRCDPISGHVSLFWYQQALGQGPEFLTYFQNEAQLDKSGLPSDRFFAERPEGSVSTLKIQRTQQEDSAVYLCASSPRTRGNYEQYFGPGTRLTVT.

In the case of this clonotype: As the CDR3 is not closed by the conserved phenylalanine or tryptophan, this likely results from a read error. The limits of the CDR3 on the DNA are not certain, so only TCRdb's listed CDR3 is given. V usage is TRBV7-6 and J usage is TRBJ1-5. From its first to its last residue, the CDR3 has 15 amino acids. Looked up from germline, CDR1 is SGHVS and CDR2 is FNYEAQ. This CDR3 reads CASSPETYINQPNHC.

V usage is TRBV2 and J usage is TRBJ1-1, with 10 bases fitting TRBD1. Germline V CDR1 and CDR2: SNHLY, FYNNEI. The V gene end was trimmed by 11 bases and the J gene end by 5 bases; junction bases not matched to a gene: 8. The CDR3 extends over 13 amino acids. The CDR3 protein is CACPRDRGTEAFF. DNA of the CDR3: TGTGCCTGCCCACGGGACAGGGGAACTGAAGCTTTCTTT.

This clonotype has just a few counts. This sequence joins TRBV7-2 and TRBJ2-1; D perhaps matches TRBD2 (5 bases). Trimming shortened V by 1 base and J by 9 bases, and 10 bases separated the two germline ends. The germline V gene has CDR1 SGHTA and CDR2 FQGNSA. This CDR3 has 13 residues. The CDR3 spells CASSLGLASEQFF. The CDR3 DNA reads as TGTGCCAGCAGCTTAGGTCTAGCAAGTGAGCAGTTCTTC.

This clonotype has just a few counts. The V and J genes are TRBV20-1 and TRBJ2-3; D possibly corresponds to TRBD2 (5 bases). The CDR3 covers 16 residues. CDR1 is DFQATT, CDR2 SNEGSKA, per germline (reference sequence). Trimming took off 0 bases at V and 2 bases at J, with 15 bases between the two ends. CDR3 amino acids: CSARDVNGEYTDTQYF. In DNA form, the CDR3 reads TGCAGTGCTAGAGATGTGAACGGGGAATACACAGATACGCAGTATTTT.

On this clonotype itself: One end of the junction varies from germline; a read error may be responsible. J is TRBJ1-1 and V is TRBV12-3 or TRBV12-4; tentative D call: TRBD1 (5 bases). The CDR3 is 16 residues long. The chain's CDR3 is CASSLRVSKHCTEAFF. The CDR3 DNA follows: TGTGCAAGCAGCCTCAGGGTTTCCAAACATTGCACTGAAGCTTTCTTT.

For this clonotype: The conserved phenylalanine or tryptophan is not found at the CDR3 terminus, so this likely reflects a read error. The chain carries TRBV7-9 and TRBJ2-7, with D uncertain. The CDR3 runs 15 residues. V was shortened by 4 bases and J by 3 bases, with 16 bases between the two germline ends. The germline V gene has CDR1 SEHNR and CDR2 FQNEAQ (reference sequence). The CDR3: CASSSRVLGFYEQYC. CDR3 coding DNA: TGTGCCAGCAGCTCCCGGGTCCTCGGTTTCTACGAGCAGTACTGC.

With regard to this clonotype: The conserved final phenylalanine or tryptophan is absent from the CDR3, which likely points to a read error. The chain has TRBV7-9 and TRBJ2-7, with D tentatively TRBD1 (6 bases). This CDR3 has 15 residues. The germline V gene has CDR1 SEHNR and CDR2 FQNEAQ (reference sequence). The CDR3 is CSIITRDIGFDEQYL. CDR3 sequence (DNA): TGTTCCATCATCACCCGGGACATCGGTTTCGACGAGCAGTACTTA.

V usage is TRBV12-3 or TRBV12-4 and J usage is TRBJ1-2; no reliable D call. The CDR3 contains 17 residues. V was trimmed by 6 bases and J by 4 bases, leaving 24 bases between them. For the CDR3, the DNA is TGTGCCAGCAGGCTCTATGATATTGGTCGTCGGAGCTATGGCTACACCTTC. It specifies CASRLYDIGRRSYGYTF.

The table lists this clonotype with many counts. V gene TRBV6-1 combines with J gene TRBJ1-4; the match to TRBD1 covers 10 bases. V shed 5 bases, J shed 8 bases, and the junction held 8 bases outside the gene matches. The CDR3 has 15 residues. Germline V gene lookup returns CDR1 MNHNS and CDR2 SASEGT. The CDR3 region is CASSLRTGGREKLFF. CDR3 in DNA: TGTGCCAGCAGTCTTAGGACAGGGGGACGCGAAAAACTGTTTTTT.

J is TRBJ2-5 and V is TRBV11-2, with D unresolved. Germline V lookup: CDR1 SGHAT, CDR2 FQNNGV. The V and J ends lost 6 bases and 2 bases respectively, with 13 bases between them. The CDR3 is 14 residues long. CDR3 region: CASSRPGFQETQYF. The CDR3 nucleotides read TGTGCCAGCAGTCGTCCTGGATTTCAAGAGACCCAGTACTTC.

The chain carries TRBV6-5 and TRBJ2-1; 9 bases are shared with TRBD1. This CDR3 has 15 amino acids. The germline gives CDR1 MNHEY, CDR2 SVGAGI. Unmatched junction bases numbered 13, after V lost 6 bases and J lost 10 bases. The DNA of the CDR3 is TGTGCCAGCAGGAGGGGGGACAGGGTGGGAGGGGAGCAGTTCTTC. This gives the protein CASRRGDRVGGEQFF.

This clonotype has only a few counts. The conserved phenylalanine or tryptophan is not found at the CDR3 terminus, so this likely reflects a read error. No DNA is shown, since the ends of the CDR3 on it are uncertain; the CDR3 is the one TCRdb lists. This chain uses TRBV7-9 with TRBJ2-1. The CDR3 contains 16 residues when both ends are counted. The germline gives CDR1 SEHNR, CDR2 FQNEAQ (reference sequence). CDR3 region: CASSLFGISTYKEQLV.

The CDR3, as DNA: TGTGCCAGCAGCTCAGGGCCGACTAGCCCATCCTACAATGAGCAGTTCTTC. It is translated as CASSSGPTSPSYNEQFF. The chain couples TRBV7-6 to TRBJ2-1; 7 nucleotides line up with TRBD2. Germline V gene lookup returns CDR1 SGHVS and CDR2 FNYEAQ. This CDR3 is built from 17 residues. Losses at the gene ends were 4 bases for V and 1 base for J; bases not matched to a gene: 10.